The next 25 T cell receptor beta chains were all read from a single sample in a study of identical twins. TCRdb itself ran the 5' RACE reads through MiXCR, one entry per CDR3 protein. The profile shows 450,000 to 650,000 distinct CDR3 sequences, roughly 9.9% of them singletons. In addition, the sample was reused for a study of yellow fever vaccine responses in identical twins.

The sequencing input was PBMCs. The source of these receptors is a woman aged 18-29 years in good health.

This clonotype showed up many times. The chain joins TRBV27 to TRBJ1-1; a weak D match, TRBD1 (5 bases). The CDR3 loop spans 14 amino acids. V lost 0 bases to trimming and J lost 5 bases, with 10 bases between them. Germline V CDR1 and CDR2: MNHEY, SMNVEV (reference sequence). The CDR3 bases are TGTGCCAGCAGTTTATCGAAAGGGGTTACTGAAGCTTTCTTT. This translates into CASSLSKGVTEAFF.

This clonotype was detected only a few times. The V call is TRBV28, the J call TRBJ2-1; 10 bases map to TRBD2. Germline assignment: CDR1 MDHEN and CDR2 SYDVKM. This CDR3 is 16 amino acids long. J was trimmed by 8 bases and V by 6 bases; bases with no gene match: 13. The chain's CDR3 is CASRERLAGAWDEQFF. As DNA, the CDR3 is TGTGCCAGCAGAGAAAGACTAGCGGGCGCCTGGGATGAGCAGTTCTTC.

This clonotype has just a few counts. The chain employs TRBV23-1 and TRBJ2-7; D might be TRBD2 (6 bases). TRBV23-1 is assigned to the ORF class and has an uncertain function. CDR3 length: 16 amino acids. V lost 3 bases to trimming and J lost 2 bases, with 17 bases between them. CDR3 protein: CASSHSTRDLAYEQYF. CDR3 coding DNA: TGCGCCAGCAGTCACTCTACCAGGGACTTAGCCTACGAGCAGTACTTC.

This clonotype was observed at least ten times. The gene calls are TRBV4-2 and TRBJ2-3, with TRBD2 as a possible D gene (5 bases). The V gene lost 4 bases and the J gene lost 2 bases, with 10 bases spanning the gap. Germline V gene data show CDR1 as LGHNA and CDR2 as YNFKEQ. The CDR3 is 14 amino acids. CDR3: CASSRETTTDTQYF. The DNA of the CDR3 is TGTGCCAGCAGCCGCGAGACTACCACAGATACGCAGTATTTT.

The gene calls are TRBV28 and TRBJ2-3; 10 positions agree with TRBD2. The germline V gene has CDR1 MDHEN and CDR2 SYDVKM. With 7 bases clipped from V and 2 bases from J, the junction kept 12 bases outside the gene matches. The CDR3 is made up of 17 amino acids. The CDR3 region is CASKGHPSGGLTDTQYF. The DNA of the CDR3 is TGTGCCAGCAAGGGCCATCCTAGCGGGGGCCTCACAGATACGCAGTATTTT.

This clonotype occurred many times. The chain has TRBV12-3 or TRBV12-4 and TRBJ1-2; possibly TRBD1 for D (6 bases). The CDR3 sequence is 12 residues long. Trimming pared 5 bases from V and 7 bases from J, leaving 11 bases between. The CDR3 sequence: CASSRRGPGYTF. CDR3 DNA: TGTGCCAGCAGTCGTCGGGGGCCTGGCTACACCTTC.

The chain has TRBV5-6 and TRBJ2-1; tentative D call: TRBD2 (6 bases). Germline lookup yields CDR1 SGHDT and CDR2 YYEEEE. The CDR3 consists of 14 residues. Trimming cost V 4 bases and J 9 bases, with 17 bases left between them. CDR3 loop: CASSVRDSPIEQFF. The CDR3 DNA sequence: TGTGCCAGCAGCGTCCGGGACTCCCCCATTGAGCAGTTCTTC.

This clonotype appeared a few times. The chain is built from TRBV24-1 and TRBJ2-1, with unresolved D. The length of the CDR3 is 13 residues. Germline CDR1 and CDR2: KGHDR and SFDVKD. Trimming pared 0 bases from V and 9 bases from J, leaving 8 bases between. CDR3 bases: TGTGCCACCAGTGATTTGTCCAGTAGTGAGCAGTTCTTC. It specifies CATSDLSSSEQFF.

This clonotype was counted a few times. CDR3 in amino acids: CASSIDPRYYEQFF. CDR3 in DNA: TGTGCCAGTAGTATAGATCCTCGGTACTATGAGCAGTTCTTC. The J gene is TRBJ2-1, the V gene TRBV19; no definite D call. The ends were cut back, 0 bases at V and 8 bases at J, with 11 bases in the middle. Germline V gene lookup returns CDR1 LNHDA and CDR2 SQIVND (reference sequence). CDR3 length: 14 amino acids.

This clonotype showed up just a few times. This rearrangement joins TRBV5-5 to TRBJ1-4; 7 bases fit TRBD1. This CDR3 is 15 amino acids long. With 2 bases clipped from V and 5 bases from J, the junction kept 6 bases outside the gene matches. Germline V gene sequence: CDR1 SGHKS, CDR2 YYEKEE (reference sequence). CDR3 bases: TGTGCCAGCAGCTTACCCCGGGACAGAAATGAAAAACTGTTTTTT. As protein: CASSLPRDRNEKLFF.

The gene calls are TRBV11-2 and TRBJ2-5; D might be TRBD1 or TRBD2, each matching 5 bases. The CDR3 is 19 residues long. CDR1 SGHAT and CDR2 FQNNGV come from the germline V gene. V was pared by 4 bases and J by 4 bases, with 28 bases between. The DNA for the CDR3 is TGTGCCAGCAGCTCCAAAAGGGCCCCCGGGACGGACTTAGGAGAGACCCAGTACTTC. As protein: CASSSKRAPGTDLGETQYF.

In this sample, this clonotype turned up many times. This chain connects TRBV10-3 to TRBJ2-7, with D hard to call. Germline V gives CDR1 ENHRY, CDR2 SYGVKD. The CDR3 contains 13 residues. Trimming took 3 bases from V and 3 from J, leaving 9 bases between them. Here the CDR3 reads CAISDSRYYEQYF. The DNA for the CDR3 is TGTGCCATCAGTGACAGTCGATACTACGAGCAGTACTTC.

In this sample, this clonotype turned up many times. The gene calls are TRBV7-2 and TRBJ2-7; 11 nucleotides agree with TRBD2. The CDR3 runs 16 residues. Per germline, CDR1 SGHTA and CDR2 FQGNSA. The V and J ends lost 2 bases and 4 bases, in that order; junction bases with no gene match: 7. CDR3 in amino acids: CASSLLSGRAVYEQYF. The CDR3 bases are TGTGCCAGCAGCTTACTTAGCGGGAGGGCCGTATACGAGCAGTACTTC.

There are a few counts of this clonotype. The chain has TRBV6-1 and TRBJ2-1; 9 nucleotides align to TRBD2. With 1 base clipped from V and 7 bases from J, the junction kept 5 bases outside the gene matches. The length of the CDR3 is 15 residues. Germline lookup yields CDR1 MNHNS and CDR2 SASEGT. The CDR3 DNA reads TGTGCCAGCAGTGAAGAAGCGGGGGGTAAAAATGAGCAGTTCTTC. This gives the protein CASSEEAGGKNEQFF.

CDR3: CAISDQGSNQPQHF. The CDR3 DNA is TGTGCCATCAGTGATCAGGGAAGCAATCAGCCCCAGCATTTT. V gene TRBV10-3 combines with J gene TRBJ1-5; a possible D gene is TRBD1 (5 bases). This CDR3 has 14 amino acids. Germline-derived CDR1 and CDR2 are ENHRY and SYGVKD. V dropped 3 bases and J dropped 1 base, with 7 bases sitting between them.

This clonotype was seen repeatedly, ten times or more. This rearrangement joins TRBV29-1 to TRBJ2-7; 8 positions agree with TRBD1. V dropped 1 base and J dropped 2; count of bases not matched to a gene: 7. This CDR3 is built from 15 residues. Germline V gene data show CDR1 as SQVTM and CDR2 as ANQGSEA. The CDR3 DNA reads as TGCAGCGTTGAAGTCCTGTGGACAGGGACCTACGAGCAGTACTTC. Its protein is CSVEVLWTGTYEQYF.

This clonotype was seen a few times. This chain connects TRBV3-1 to TRBJ2-1; no firm D call. Trimming took off 5 bases at V and 5 bases at J, with 22 bases between the two ends. The CDR3 is 17 amino acids. CDR1 is LGHDT and CDR2 is YNNKEL in the germline V gene (reference sequence). The CDR3 loop reads CASSAKRAASINNEQFF. The CDR3 DNA follows: TGTGCCAGCAGCGCCAAACGGGCAGCGTCGATCAACAATGAGCAGTTCTTC.

This clonotype has only a few counts. The chain recombines TRBV5-1 with TRBJ1-1; D not resolved. V lost 3 bases, J lost 8 bases, and 14 bases lay in between. CDR1 SGHRS and CDR2 YFSETQ come from the germline V gene. The CDR3 consists of 13 residues. CDR3 coding DNA: TGCGCCAGCAGCTGGAGTCCTATAACCGAAGCTTTCTTT. As protein: CASSWSPITEAFF.

The chain has TRBV29-1 and TRBJ2-1; perhaps TRBD1 as D (6 bases). Germline V gives CDR1 SQVTM, CDR2 ANQGSEA. The V gene lost 0 bases and the J gene lost 4 bases, with 13 bases spanning the gap. This CDR3 contains 15 residues. This chain's CDR3 is CSVEEVGAQYNEQFF. CDR3 bases: TGCAGCGTTGAAGAGGTGGGGGCACAATACAATGAGCAGTTCTTC.

The gene calls are TRBV30 and TRBJ2-7, with TRBD1 matching 7 bases. V trimming: 2 bases; J trimming: 1 base; junction bases outside the gene matches: 5. The CDR3 is 14 amino acids. CDR1 is GTSNPN, CDR2 SVGIG, per germline (reference sequence). This CDR3 is CAWSSDRASYEQYF. The CDR3 bases are TGTGCCTGGAGTAGTGACAGGGCATCCTACGAGCAGTACTTC.

The V gene is TRBV12-3 or TRBV12-4, the J gene TRBJ1-2, with 8 bases matching TRBD1. Trimming cost V 8 bases and J 6 bases; bases outside gene matches: 8. The CDR3 has 13 amino acids. CDR3 protein: CASGQGPADGYTF. The CDR3 DNA is TGTGCCAGCGGACAGGGACCGGCGGATGGCTACACCTTC.

The rearrangement joins TRBV20-1 to TRBJ1-6; 8 nucleotides agree with TRBD1. V shed 5 bases and J 7 bases; nucleotides not matched to a gene: 10. The CDR3 length is 15 residues. The germline gives CDR1 DFQATT, CDR2 SNEGSKA (reference sequence). The CDR3 bases are TGCAGTGCTGCATCAAACAGGGGGTCGAATTCACCCCTCCACTTT. Its translation is CSAASNRGSNSPLHF.

This clonotype was detected a few times. The rearrangement joins TRBV4-1 to TRBJ1-1, with D unclear. The V and J ends lost 4 bases and 7 bases respectively, with 19 bases between them. Germline CDR1 and CDR2: MGHRA and YSYEKL. The CDR3 totals 15 residues. The CDR3 DNA follows: TGCGCCAGCAGCCCGAAGGACGGGAAGAGCGGTGAAGCTTTCTTT. As protein: CASSPKDGKSGEAFF.

This clonotype turned up a few times. The chain carries TRBV4-2 and TRBJ1-6; D is ambiguous. The germline V gene has CDR1 LGHNA and CDR2 YNFKEQ. CDR3 length equals 12 residues. V was shortened by 3 bases and J by 8 bases, with 5 bases between the two germline ends. CDR3 residues: CASSQAYSPLHF. CDR3 sequence (DNA): TGTGCCAGCAGCCAGGCCTATTCACCCCTCCACTTT.

The genes are TRBV2 and TRBJ1-2; 8 nucleotides align to TRBD1. V was pared by 6 bases and J by 2 bases, with 5 bases of the junction left unmatched. The CDR3 extends over 14 amino acids. CDR1 is SNHLY, CDR2 FYNNEI, per germline. This CDR3 reads CASREDRANYGYTF. The CDR3 DNA sequence: TGTGCCAGCAGAGAGGACAGGGCAAACTATGGCTACACCTTC.